Following are 18 T cell receptor beta chains from one sample sequenced in a study of CD8 T cells in Susac syndrome. An input of roughly 0.5 to 1 ug of RNA was subjected to reverse transcription using random hexamers. TCRdb reprocessed the immunoSEQ multiplex PCR reads with MiXCR, giving one entry per CDR3 protein. The sample lists roughly 130,000 distinct CDR3 sequences; nearly 95% were seen once. Sequencing input: CD4+ T cells from PBMCs. Every receptor here comes from a human donor in good health.

CDR3 region: CSVGADTDTQYF. CDR3 DNA: TGCAGCGTGGGGGCCGACACAGATACGCAGTATTTT. The rearrangement links TRBV29-1 to TRBJ2-3; possible D gene TRBD1, 6 bases. Trimming took off 6 bases at V and 2 bases at J, with 9 bases between the two ends. The CDR3 is 12 amino acids. Germline CDR1 reads SQVTM; CDR2 reads ANQGSEA.

V usage is TRBV5-1 and J usage is TRBJ2-3; D gene unclear. Trimming removed 1 base from V and 1 base from J, with 7 bases in between. The CDR3 consists of 14 residues. Germline loops: CDR1 SGHRS, CDR2 YFSETQ. DNA of the CDR3: TGCGCCAGCAGCTTGAGAGGTCGCACAGATACGCAGTATTTT. It translates to CASSLRGRTDTQYF.

V usage is TRBV7-2 and J usage is TRBJ2-3; no clear D gene. V lost 4 bases, J lost 7 bases, and 6 bases lay in between. The CDR3 spans 11 residues. Germline CDR1 SGHTA, CDR2 FQGNSA. CDR3 nucleotide sequence: TGTGCCAGCAGCTCGTCCTATACGCAGTATTTT. Residues: CASSSSYTQYF.

This chain joins TRBV12-3 or TRBV12-4 and TRBJ1-5; D ambiguous. This CDR3 comprises 12 residues. Trimming stripped 6 bases from V and 6 bases from J, with 9 bases between. The chain's CDR3 is CASSPWGQPQHF. CDR3 DNA: TGTGCCAGCAGCCCGTGGGGTCAGCCCCAGCATTTT.

This chain links TRBV7-9 with TRBJ2-2; D is ambiguous. This CDR3 spans 12 amino acids. The germline V gene has CDR1 SEHNR and CDR2 FQNEAQ (reference sequence). Trimming took off 8 bases at V and 7 bases at J, with 11 bases between the two ends. The CDR3 region is CASRESVGELFF. The CDR3 DNA reads as TGTGCCAGCCGAGAAAGTGTCGGGGAGCTGTTTTTT.

V and J are TRBV5-1 and TRBJ1-4; unclear D gene. CDR1 is SGHRS and CDR2 is YFSETQ in the germline V gene. The CDR3 sequence is 16 residues long. Trimming pared 4 bases from V and 0 bases from J, leaving 13 bases between. The CDR3 DNA follows: TGCGCCAGCAGCCCCCGGATAAGGGCAACTAATGAAAAACTGTTTTTT. Its translation is CASSPRIRATNEKLFF.

The genes are TRBV12-3 or TRBV12-4 and TRBJ2-1, with 11 bases that match TRBD2. The CDR3 sequence is 15 residues long. After removal of 5 bases from V and 8 bases from J, the junction contained 8 bases not matched to a gene. The DNA for the CDR3 is TGTGCCAGCAGTCGGACTAGCGGGTTGAGACATGAGCAGTTCTTC. This translates into CASSRTSGLRHEQFF.

The chain recombines TRBV7-2 with TRBJ2-7; D might be TRBD1 (6 bases). Germline CDR1 is SGHTA and CDR2 is FQGNSA. V was cut by 5 bases and J by 7 bases, with 18 bases left in between. This CDR3 region has 14 residues. CDR3 coding DNA: TGTGCCAGCAGCGCCCAGGGGATACTTGGAGAGCAGTACTTC. Its protein is CASSAQGILGEQYF.

The V call is TRBV18, the J call TRBJ2-5; the D is unclear. This CDR3 spans 11 amino acids. Trimming stripped 3 bases from V and 5 bases from J, with 4 bases between. The germline CDR1 and CDR2 sequences are KGHSH and LQKENI. The DNA of the CDR3 is TGTGCCAGCTCACCGTGGGAGACCCAGTACTTC. This codes for CASSPWETQYF.

The J gene is TRBJ2-7, the V gene TRBV7-2; tentatively, D is TRBD2 (5 bases). This CDR3 is built from 14 residues. Germline V CDR1 and CDR2: SGHTA, FQGNSA. V was pared by 1 base and J by 2 bases, with 9 bases between. The CDR3 loop reads CASSLGTHTYEQYF. CDR3 DNA sequence: TGTGCCAGCAGCTTAGGGACTCACACCTACGAGCAGTACTTC.

CDR3 amino acids: CASSGQPYAEAFF. CDR3 sequence (DNA): TGTGCCAGCAGCGGACAGCCGTACGCTGAAGCTTTCTTT. The gene calls are TRBV7-9 and TRBJ1-1; D is possibly TRBD1 (6 bases). CDR1 is SEHNR and CDR2 is FQNEAQ in the germline V gene (reference sequence). V was shortened by 5 bases and J by 6 bases, with 13 bases between the two germline ends. This CDR3 spans 13 amino acids. The whole variable domain, filled in from reference TRBV7-9 and TRBJ1-1, reads DTGVSQNPRHKITKRGQNVTFRCDPISEHNRLYWYRQTLGQGPEFLTYFQNEAQLEKSRLLSDRFSAERPKGSFSTLEIQRTEQGDSAMYLCASSGQPYAEAFFGQGTRLTVV.

The chain is built from TRBV5-4 and TRBJ2-5, with TRBD1 matching over 7 bases. The length of the CDR3 is 15 residues. CDR1 is SGHNT, CDR2 YYREEE, per germline (reference sequence). The trim removed 1 base at V and 10 bases at J, leaving 13 bases unmatched. The DNA of the CDR3 is TGTGCCAGCAGCTTGTCCGGGACAGTAAAAGTGGTCCAGTACTTC. Translation gives CASSLSGTVKVVQYF.

This clonotype appeared a single time. CDR3 coding DNA: TGCAGTGCTCCCACTAGCGGGAGGTTAGATACGCAGTATTTT. It is translated as CSAPTSGRLDTQYF. V is TRBV20-1 and J is TRBJ2-3, with 12 bases fitting TRBD2. CDR3 length: 14 residues. The J segment lost 5 bases and the V segment lost 5 bases, leaving 5 bases of the junction unmatched. Germline V gene data show CDR1 as DFQATT and CDR2 as SNEGSKA (reference sequence).

The chain combines TRBV24-1 with TRBJ2-2; TRBD2 agrees at 7 bases. The CDR3 runs to 15 residues. Germline loops: CDR1 KGHDR, CDR2 SFDVKD. The ends lost 9 bases at V and 6 bases at J; junction bases unmatched: 12. The CDR3 protein is CATGPRLAGAGELFF. The CDR3 DNA is TGTGCCACCGGCCCTCGACTAGCTGGGGCCGGGGAGCTGTTTTTT.

The chain joins TRBV11-2 to TRBJ2-2; D not resolved. The CDR3 contains 13 residues. Trimming cost V 4 bases and J 4 bases, with 7 bases left between them. Germline V CDR1 and CDR2: SGHAT, FQNNGV. CDR3 in amino acids: CASSSLFTGELFF. The CDR3 nucleotides read TGTGCCAGCAGCTCGCTATTCACCGGGGAGCTGTTTTTT.

The chain carries TRBV18 and TRBJ2-7; the match to TRBD2 covers 7 bases. Germline values: CDR1 KGHSH, CDR2 LQKENI. CDR3 length: 14 residues. V lost 3 bases and J lost 5; bases outside the gene matches: 7. CDR3 DNA: TGTGCCAGCTCACCCCGGGCGGGGGACGACGAGCAGTACTTC. Amino acid sequence: CASSPRAGDDEQYF.

The V call is TRBV12-3 or TRBV12-4, the J call TRBJ2-7, with 10 bases aligning to TRBD2. The CDR3 extends over 13 amino acids. V was clipped by 6 bases and J by 3 bases; unmatched bases: 2. As DNA, the CDR3 is TGTGCCAGCAGGGGGACTAGCGTCTACGAGCAGTACTTC. Translated, it gives CASRGTSVYEQYF.

V and J are TRBV29-1 and TRBJ2-3; D unresolved. V dropped 3 bases and J dropped 3 bases, with 7 bases sitting between them. Germline lookup yields CDR1 SQVTM and CDR2 ANQGSEA. The CDR3 contains 12 residues. Here the CDR3 reads CSVDVSTDTQYF. The CDR3 nucleotides are TGCAGCGTTGACGTATCGACAGATACGCAGTATTTT.